This T cell receptor beta chain was sequenced for a study of response to subunit inactivated influenza vaccine. Findings and limits, study-wide: It was the authors' suggestion that each seasonal influenza vaccination recruits few new T cells.

This clonotype has a handful of counts. Its antigen is unidentified. The CDR3 is 16 amino acids. Germline V gene lookup returns CDR1 DFQATT and CDR2 SNEGSKA (reference sequence). With 1 base clipped from V and 3 bases from J, the junction kept 5 bases outside the gene matches. TCRdb re-called the RT-PCR reads with MiXCR, one entry per CDR3 protein. The sample has more than 700,000 distinct CDR3 sequences; less than 25% are singletons. The chain recombines TRBV20-1 with TRBJ2-1; TRBD2 matches at 11 bases. This TCR was recovered from a man in his fifties or sixties who received an inactivated influenza vaccine. Source: PBMCs from blood, taken roughly 5 days after vaccination. CDR3 protein: CSARVLLAGDYNEQFF. The CDR3 DNA is TGCAGTGCTAGAGTCCTACTAGCGGGAGACTACAATGAGCAGTTCTTC.